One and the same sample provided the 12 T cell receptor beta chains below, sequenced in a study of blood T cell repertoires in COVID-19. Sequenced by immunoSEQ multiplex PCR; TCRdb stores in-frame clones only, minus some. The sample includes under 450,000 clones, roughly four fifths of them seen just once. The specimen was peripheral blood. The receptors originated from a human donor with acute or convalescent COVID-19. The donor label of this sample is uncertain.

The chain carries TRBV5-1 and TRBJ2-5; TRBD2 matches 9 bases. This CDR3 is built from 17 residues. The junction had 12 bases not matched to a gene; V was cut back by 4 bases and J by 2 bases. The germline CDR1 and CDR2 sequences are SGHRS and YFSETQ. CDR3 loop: CASSGGLAKGAQETQYF. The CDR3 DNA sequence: TGCGCCAGCAGCGGCGGACTAGCGAAGGGAGCACAAGAGACCCAGTACTTC.

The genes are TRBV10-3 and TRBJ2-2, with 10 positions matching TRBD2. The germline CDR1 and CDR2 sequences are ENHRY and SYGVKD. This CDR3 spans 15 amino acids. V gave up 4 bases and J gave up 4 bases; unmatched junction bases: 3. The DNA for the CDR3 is TGTGCCATCAGTGGTAGCGGGGGGCCCACCGGGGAGCTGTTTTTT. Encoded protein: CAISGSGGPTGELFF.

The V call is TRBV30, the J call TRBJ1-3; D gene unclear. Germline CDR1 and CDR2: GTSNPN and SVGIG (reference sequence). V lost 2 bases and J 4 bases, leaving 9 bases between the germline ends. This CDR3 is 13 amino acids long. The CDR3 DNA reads TGTGCCTGGAGTTTACAGCGGGGAAACACCATATATTTT. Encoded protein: CAWSLQRGNTIYF.

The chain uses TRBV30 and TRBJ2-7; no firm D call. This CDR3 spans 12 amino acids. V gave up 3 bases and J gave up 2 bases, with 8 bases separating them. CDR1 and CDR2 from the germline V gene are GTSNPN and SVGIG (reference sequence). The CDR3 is CAWRALPYEQYF. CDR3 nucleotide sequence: TGTGCCTGGAGGGCACTACCCTACGAGCAGTACTTC.

CDR3 sequence reads: CASSSSRTADTQYF. DNA for the CDR3: TGTGCCAGCAGCTCCTCAAGGACTGCAGATACGCAGTATTTT. This chain joins TRBV11-3 and TRBJ2-3, with D perhaps matching TRBD2 (5 bases). From germline, CDR1 is SGHNT and CDR2 YENEEA. This CDR3 comprises 14 residues. The V and J ends lost 4 bases and 4 bases respectively, with 12 bases between them.

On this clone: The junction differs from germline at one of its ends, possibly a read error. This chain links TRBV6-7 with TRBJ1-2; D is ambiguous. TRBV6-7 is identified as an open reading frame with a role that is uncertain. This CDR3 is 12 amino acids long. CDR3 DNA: TGTGCCGGTACTCAAGGAGAGCATGGAACCGACTTC. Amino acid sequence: CAGTQGEHGTDF.

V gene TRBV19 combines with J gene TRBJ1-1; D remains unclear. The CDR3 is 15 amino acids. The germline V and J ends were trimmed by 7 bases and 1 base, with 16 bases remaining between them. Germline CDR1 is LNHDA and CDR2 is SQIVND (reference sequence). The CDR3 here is CASISRGSGNTEAFF. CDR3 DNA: TGTGCCAGTATCTCTCGGGGATCAGGGAACACTGAAGCTTTCTTT.

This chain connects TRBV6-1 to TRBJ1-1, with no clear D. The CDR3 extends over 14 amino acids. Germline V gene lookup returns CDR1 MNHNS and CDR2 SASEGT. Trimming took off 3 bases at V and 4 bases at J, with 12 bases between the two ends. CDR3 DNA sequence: TGTGCCAGCAGTGAGCCGGGGTGGGGCACTGAAGCTTTCTTT. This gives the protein CASSEPGWGTEAFF.

The CDR3 coding sequence is TGTGCCAGCAGCTTCGGGGACAGGGAAAGTCAGCCCCAGCATTTT. It codes for CASSFGDRESQPQHF. The chain employs TRBV5-8 and TRBJ1-5; 9 nucleotides line up with TRBD1. Per the germline V gene, CDR1 is SGHTS and CDR2 is YDEGEE. The CDR3 is made up of 15 amino acids. The V and J ends lost 2 bases and 6 bases, in that order; junction bases with no gene match: 6.

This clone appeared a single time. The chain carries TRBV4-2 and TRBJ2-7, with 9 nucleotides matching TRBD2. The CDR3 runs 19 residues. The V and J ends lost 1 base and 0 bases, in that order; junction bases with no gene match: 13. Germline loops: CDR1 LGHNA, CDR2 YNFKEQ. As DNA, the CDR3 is TGTGCCAGCAGCCAAGCCGCATCCCCGGGACTAGCTTCCTCCTACGAGCAGTACTTC. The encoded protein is CASSQAASPGLASSYEQYF.

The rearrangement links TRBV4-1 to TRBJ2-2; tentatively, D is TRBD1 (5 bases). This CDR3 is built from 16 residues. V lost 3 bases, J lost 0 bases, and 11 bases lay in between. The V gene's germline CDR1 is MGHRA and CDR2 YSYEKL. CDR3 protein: CASSQPDTTNTGELFF. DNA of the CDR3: TGCGCCAGCAGCCAGCCGGACACAACGAACACCGGGGAGCTGTTTTTT.

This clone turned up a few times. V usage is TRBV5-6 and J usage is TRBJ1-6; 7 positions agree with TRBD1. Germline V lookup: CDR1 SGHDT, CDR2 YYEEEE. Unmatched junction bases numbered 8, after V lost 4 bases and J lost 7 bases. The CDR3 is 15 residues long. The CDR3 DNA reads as TGTGCCAGCAGCCTGATGACAGGGCCCAATTCACCCCTCCACTTT. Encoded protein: CASSLMTGPNSPLHF.